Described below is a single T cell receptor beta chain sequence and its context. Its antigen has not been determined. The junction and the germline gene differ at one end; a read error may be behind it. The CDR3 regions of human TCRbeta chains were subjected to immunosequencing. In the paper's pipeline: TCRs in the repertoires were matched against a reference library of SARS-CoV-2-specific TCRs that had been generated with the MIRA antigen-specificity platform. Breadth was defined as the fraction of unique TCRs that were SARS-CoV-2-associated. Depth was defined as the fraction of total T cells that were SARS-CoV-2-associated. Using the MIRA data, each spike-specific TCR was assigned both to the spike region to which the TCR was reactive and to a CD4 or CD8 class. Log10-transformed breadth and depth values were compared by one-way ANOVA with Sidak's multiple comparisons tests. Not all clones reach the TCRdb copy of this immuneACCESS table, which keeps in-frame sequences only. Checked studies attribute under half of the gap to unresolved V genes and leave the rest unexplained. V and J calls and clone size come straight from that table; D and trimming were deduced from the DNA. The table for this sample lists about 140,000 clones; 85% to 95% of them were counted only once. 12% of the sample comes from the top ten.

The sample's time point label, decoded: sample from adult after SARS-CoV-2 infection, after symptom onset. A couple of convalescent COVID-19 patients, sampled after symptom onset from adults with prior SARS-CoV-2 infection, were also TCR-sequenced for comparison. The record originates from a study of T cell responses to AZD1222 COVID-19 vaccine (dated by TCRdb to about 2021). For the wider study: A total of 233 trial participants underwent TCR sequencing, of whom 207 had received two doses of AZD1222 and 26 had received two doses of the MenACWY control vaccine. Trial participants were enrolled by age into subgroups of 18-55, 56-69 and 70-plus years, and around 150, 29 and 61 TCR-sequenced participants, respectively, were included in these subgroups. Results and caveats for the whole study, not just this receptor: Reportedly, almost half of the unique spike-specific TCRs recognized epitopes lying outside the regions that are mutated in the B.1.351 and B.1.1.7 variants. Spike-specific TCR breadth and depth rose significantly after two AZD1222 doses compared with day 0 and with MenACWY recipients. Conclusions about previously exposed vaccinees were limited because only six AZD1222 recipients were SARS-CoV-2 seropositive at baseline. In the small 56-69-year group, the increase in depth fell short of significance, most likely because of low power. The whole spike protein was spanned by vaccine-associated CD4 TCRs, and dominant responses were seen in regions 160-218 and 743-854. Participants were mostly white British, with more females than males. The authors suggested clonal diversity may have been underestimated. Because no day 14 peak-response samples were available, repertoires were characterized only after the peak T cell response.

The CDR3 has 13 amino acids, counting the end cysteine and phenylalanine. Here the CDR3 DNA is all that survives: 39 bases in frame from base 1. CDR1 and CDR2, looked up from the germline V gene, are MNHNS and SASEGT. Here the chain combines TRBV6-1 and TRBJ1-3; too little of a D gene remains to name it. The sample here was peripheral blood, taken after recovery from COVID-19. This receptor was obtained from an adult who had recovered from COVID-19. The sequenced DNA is TGTGCCAGCGGTGAGAGCTCTGGAAACACCATATATTTT. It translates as CASGESSGNTIYF.